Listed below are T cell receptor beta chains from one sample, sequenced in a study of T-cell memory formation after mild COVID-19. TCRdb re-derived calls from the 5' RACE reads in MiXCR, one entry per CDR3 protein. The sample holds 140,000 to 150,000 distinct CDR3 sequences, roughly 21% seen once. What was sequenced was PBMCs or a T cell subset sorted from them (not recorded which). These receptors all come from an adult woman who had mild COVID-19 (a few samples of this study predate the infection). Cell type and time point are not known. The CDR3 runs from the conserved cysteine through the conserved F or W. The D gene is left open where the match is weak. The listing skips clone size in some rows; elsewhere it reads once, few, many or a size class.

DNA: TGCGCCAGCAGTCAATCTCGGAAGGGCCAGGGGGACACTGAAGCTTTCTTT; CDR3: CASSQSRKGQGDTEAFF; D: TRBD1; V: TRBV23-1; size: NA; J: TRBJ1-1
DNA: TGTGCCAGCACCTCTTCCGAGCAGACCCAGTACTTC; CDR3: CASTSSEQTQYF; D: NA; V: TRBV5-4; size: few; J: TRBJ2-5
DNA: TGTGCCAGCAGCCACCGGGGCAGGGGGAACACTGAAGCTTTCTTT; CDR3: CASSHRGRGNTEAFF; D: NA; V: TRBV4-2; size: NA; J: TRBJ1-1
DNA: TGTGCCTGGAGAGGGACAGGTCAAGAGACCCAGTACTTC; CDR3: CAWRGTGQETQYF; D: TRBD1; V: TRBV30; size: NA; J: TRBJ2-5
DNA: TGTGCCTGGAGCCCAGGGACCACGACTGGGAGGGATACGCAGTATTTT; CDR3: CAWSPGTTTGRDTQYF; D: NA; V: TRBV30; size: few; J: TRBJ2-3
DNA: TGTGCCACCAGTGCCCATACAGGGCTCGGGGCCAACGTCCTGACTTTC; CDR3: CATSAHTGLGANVLTF; D: NA; V: TRBV24-1; size: NA; J: TRBJ2-6
DNA: TGTGCCAGCAGAATCGGCAGACAAGAGACCCAGTACTTC; CDR3: CASRIGRQETQYF; D: NA; V: TRBV12-3/TRBV12-4; size: NA; J: TRBJ2-5
DNA: TGTGCCAGCAGAAGGCCCCAAGAGACCCAGTACTTC; CDR3: CASRRPQETQYF; D: NA; V: TRBV7-9; size: few; J: TRBJ2-5
DNA: TGTGCCAGCAGCGTAGCTCCAAGACAGTCCTACGAGCAGTACTTC; CDR3: CASSVAPRQSYEQYF; D: NA; V: TRBV9; size: few; J: TRBJ2-7
DNA: TGTGCCAGCAGCGTAGGCCTAGCCGGGAACGACGAGCAGTACTTC; CDR3: CASSVGLAGNDEQYF; D: NA; V: TRBV9; size: NA; J: TRBJ2-7
DNA: TGTGCCAGCAGCCCGTTAGCGGGGGGGCAATCCAATGAGCAGTTCTTC; CDR3: CASSPLAGGQSNEQFF; D: TRBD2; V: TRBV11-2; size: NA; J: TRBJ2-1
DNA: TGTGCCAGCTCACAGACAGGGGCGCCGTGGGATGGCTACACCTTC; CDR3: CASSQTGAPWDGYTF; D: TRBD1; V: TRBV18; size: few; J: TRBJ1-2
DNA: TGTGCCAGCAGTTACGATGGAGCGGGACGCCCCTACGAGCAGTACTTC; CDR3: CASSYDGAGRPYEQYF; D: TRBD2; V: TRBV6-5; size: few; J: TRBJ2-7
DNA: TGTGCCAGCAGCTCCGGGGCAGATACGCAGTATTTT; CDR3: CASSSGADTQYF; D: NA; V: TRBV5-5; size: many; J: TRBJ2-3
DNA: TGCAGCGTTAGGGTCAACGCCGGGACAGGGGAAACTTTCTTT; CDR3: CSVRVNAGTGETFF; D: TRBD1; V: TRBV29-1; size: many; J: TRBJ1-1
DNA: TGTGCCAGCAGTCCCGAAGGAGGGCGGCGCAATCAGCCCCAGCATTTT; CDR3: CASSPEGGRRNQPQHF; D: NA; V: TRBV12-3/TRBV12-4; size: few; J: TRBJ1-5
DNA: TGTGCCAGCAGTCTAACTCGTGGTAGCTCCTATAATTCACCCCTCCACTTT; CDR3: CASSLTRGSSYNSPLHF; D: NA; V: TRBV6-5; size: NA; J: TRBJ1-6
DNA: TGCGCCAGCAGCTTGGCCTTAAGACCAACCTACAATGAGCAGTTCTTC; CDR3: CASSLALRPTYNEQFF; D: NA; V: TRBV5-1; size: NA; J: TRBJ2-1
DNA: TGTGCCAGAAGCCGAGATATTGAGACCCAGTACTTC; CDR3: CARSRDIETQYF; D: NA; V: TRBV2; size: NA; J: TRBJ2-5